The 14 T cell receptor beta chains presented below share a single source sample, sequenced in a study of cytomegalovirus exposure and HLA in healthy donors. Assay: immunoSEQ multiplex PCR; the TCRdb copy retains only in-frame clones and omits some. The data contain about 82,000 clones, more than 85% of them seen just once; the ten biggest clones take up about 0.68%. Input material: PBMCs. The origin of the receptors is a man aged 18 to 30 in good health and CMV-seronegative.

The chain combines TRBV11-2 with TRBJ2-7; TRBD1 might be the D (6 bases). The CDR3 has 18 residues. Germline CDR1 is SGHAT and CDR2 is FQNNGV. Trimming shortened V by 0 bases and J by 5 bases, and 23 bases separated the two germline ends. The CDR3, as DNA: TGTGCCAGCAGCTTAGATAGTGTCAGGGGAGCAACTTACGACGAGCAGTACTTC. Translation gives CASSLDSVRGATYDEQYF.

The rearrangement joins TRBV7-6 to TRBJ2-5; 10 bases are shared with TRBD2. Germline V gives CDR1 SGHVS, CDR2 FNYEAQ. The CDR3 consists of 14 residues. The V segment lost 2 bases and the J segment 5 bases; nucleotides outside the gene matches: 2. In DNA, the CDR3 is TGTGCCAGCAGCTTACTAGCGGGAGACGAGACCCAGTACTTC. It codes for CASSLLAGDETQYF.

This clone has just one count. The rearrangement joins TRBV27 to TRBJ2-7, with 12 bases fitting TRBD2. Germline V lookup: CDR1 MNHEY, CDR2 SMNVEV (reference sequence). After removal of 6 bases from V and 12 bases from J, the junction contained 15 bases not matched to a gene. The CDR3 spans 15 residues. CDR3 bases: TGTGCCAGCAGCTCCCTCGTCGGACTAGCGGGACGGAGGTACTTC. Translated, it gives CASSSLVGLAGRRYF.

This sequence joins TRBV10-3 and TRBJ2-7, with 7 bases matching TRBD1. The CDR3 covers 14 residues. The junction had 5 bases not matched to a gene; V was cut back by 4 bases and J by 2 bases. CDR1 is ENHRY and CDR2 is SYGVKD in the germline V gene. CDR3 sequence reads: CAISGTGVAYEQYF. The CDR3, as DNA: TGTGCCATCAGTGGAACAGGGGTAGCCTACGAGCAGTACTTC.

V and J are TRBV10-1 and TRBJ2-2; 7 bases line up with TRBD1. Per the germline V gene, CDR1 is WNHNN and CDR2 is SYGVQD (reference sequence). The CDR3 has 15 amino acids. J was trimmed by 0 bases and V by 6 bases; bases with no gene match: 4. Here the CDR3 DNA reads TGCGCCAGCAGCCGGGACAGCTCGAACACCGGGGAGCTGTTTTTT. As protein: CASSRDSSNTGELFF.

The rearrangement links TRBV5-4 to TRBJ1-1, with 8 bases identical to TRBD1. This CDR3 region has 15 residues. CDR1 and CDR2 from the germline V gene are SGHNT and YYREEE (reference sequence). Losses at the gene ends were 6 bases for V and 1 base for J; bases not matched to a gene: 8. CDR3 bases: TGTGCCAGCAAGCAGGGGGCGAATCAGAACACTGAAGCTTTCTTT. Translating it yields CASKQGANQNTEAFF.

This sequence joins TRBV4-2 and TRBJ2-1; possible D gene TRBD2, 5 bases. V was cut by 2 bases and J by 2 bases, with 16 bases left in between. The CDR3 covers 17 residues. Germline CDR1 reads LGHNA; CDR2 reads YNFKEQ. The CDR3: CASSQWGEVMAYNEQFF. The CDR3 nucleotides are TGTGCCAGCAGCCAATGGGGAGAAGTTATGGCCTACAATGAGCAGTTCTTC.

The chain couples TRBV7-2 to TRBJ2-1; 9 nucleotides line up with TRBD2. Per the germline V gene, CDR1 is SGHTA and CDR2 is FQGNSA. V lost 5 bases, J lost 7 bases, and 9 bases stayed unmatched. The CDR3 consists of 15 residues. The CDR3 sequence: CASSPRSSGRNEQFF. CDR3 in DNA: TGTGCCAGCAGCCCACGGAGTAGCGGGAGAAATGAGCAGTTCTTC.

J is TRBJ1-2 and V is TRBV27; 7 positions agree with TRBD1. CDR3 length equals 15 residues. V shed 6 bases and J 4 bases; nucleotides not matched to a gene: 11. Germline loops: CDR1 MNHEY, CDR2 SMNVEV (reference sequence). CDR3: CASSIAGGWGYGYTF. The CDR3 DNA reads as TGTGCCAGCAGCATAGCAGGGGGTTGGGGCTATGGCTACACCTTC.

This clone came up once. The rearrangement uses TRBV4-1 and TRBJ2-2; 9 bases are a match to TRBD1. The CDR3 consists of 18 residues. Looked up from germline, CDR1 is MGHRA and CDR2 is YSYEKL. V gave up 2 bases and J gave up 0 bases; unmatched junction bases: 7. CDR3 protein: CASSQSHRGPTNTGELFF. The DNA for the CDR3 is TGCGCCAGCAGCCAATCCCACAGGGGGCCTACGAACACCGGGGAGCTGTTTTTT.

This clone is labeled medium-sized. This chain links TRBV30 with TRBJ2-2; the D is unclear. The germline CDR1 and CDR2 sequences are GTSNPN and SVGIG (reference sequence). The CDR3 is 15 residues long. V was trimmed by 0 bases and J by 0 bases, leaving 8 bases between them. The CDR3 bases are TGTGCCTGGAGTGTACTGGGCACGAACACCGGGGAGCTGTTTTTT. Translating gives CAWSVLGTNTGELFF.

This rearrangement joins TRBV9 to TRBJ1-2; D possibly corresponds to TRBD1 (5 bases). The CDR3 has 14 residues. V was trimmed by 3 bases and J by 5 bases, leaving 14 bases between them. The germline V gene has CDR1 SGDLS and CDR2 YYNGEE. CDR3 region: CASSAGERAYGYTF. CDR3 nucleotides: TGTGCCAGCAGCGCGGGGGAGCGGGCATATGGCTACACCTTC.

The chain has TRBV4-1 and TRBJ2-7; 10 nucleotides agree with TRBD1. V gave up 5 bases and J gave up 4 bases; unmatched junction bases: 11. CDR1 and CDR2 from the germline V gene are MGHRA and YSYEKL. The CDR3 spans 16 residues. The CDR3: CASSFQRTGGSYEQYF. CDR3 DNA: TGCGCCAGCAGCTTCCAAAGGACAGGGGGAAGTTACGAGCAGTACTTC.

The chain joins TRBV6-5 to TRBJ1-2; D unresolved. Trimming cost V 6 bases and J 3 bases, with 14 bases left between them. CDR1 is MNHEY and CDR2 is SVGAGI in the germline V gene. The CDR3 runs to 14 residues. The CDR3 DNA follows: TGTGCCAGCAGAGATCCTACCCCCCACTATGGCTACACCTTC. Translation: CASRDPTPHYGYTF.